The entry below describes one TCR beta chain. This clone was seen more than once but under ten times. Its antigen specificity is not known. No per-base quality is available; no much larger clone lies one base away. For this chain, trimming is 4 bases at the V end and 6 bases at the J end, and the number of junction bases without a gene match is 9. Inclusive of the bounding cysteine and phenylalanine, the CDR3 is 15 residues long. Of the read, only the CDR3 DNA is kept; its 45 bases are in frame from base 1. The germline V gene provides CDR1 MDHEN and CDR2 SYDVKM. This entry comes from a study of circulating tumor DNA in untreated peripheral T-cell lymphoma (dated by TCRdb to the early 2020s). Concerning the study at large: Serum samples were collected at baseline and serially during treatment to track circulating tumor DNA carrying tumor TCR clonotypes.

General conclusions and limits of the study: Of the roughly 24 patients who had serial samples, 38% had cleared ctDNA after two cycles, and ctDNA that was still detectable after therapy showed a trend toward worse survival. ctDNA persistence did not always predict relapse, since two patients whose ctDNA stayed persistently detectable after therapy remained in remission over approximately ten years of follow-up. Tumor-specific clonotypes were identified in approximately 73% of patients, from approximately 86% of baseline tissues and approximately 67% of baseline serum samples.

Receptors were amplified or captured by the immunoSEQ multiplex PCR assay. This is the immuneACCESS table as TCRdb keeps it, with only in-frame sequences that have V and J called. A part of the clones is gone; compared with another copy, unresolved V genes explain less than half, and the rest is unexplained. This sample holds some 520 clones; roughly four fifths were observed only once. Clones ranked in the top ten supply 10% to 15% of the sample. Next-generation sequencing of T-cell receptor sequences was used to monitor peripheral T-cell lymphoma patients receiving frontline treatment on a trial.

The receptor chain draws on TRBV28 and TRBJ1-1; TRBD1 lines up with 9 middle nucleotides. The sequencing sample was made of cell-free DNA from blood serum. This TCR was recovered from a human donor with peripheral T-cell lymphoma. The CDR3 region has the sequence CASSYRGQGGPEAFF. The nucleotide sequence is TGTGCCAGCAGTTACCGGGGACAGGGTGGCCCTGAAGCTTTCTTT.